Following are 20 T cell receptor beta chains from one sample sequenced in a study of cytomegalovirus exposure and HLA in healthy donors. Produced via immunoSEQ multiplex PCR; TCRdb's table is partial and in-frame only. This sample has under 400,000 clones; 88% occur once, and the top ten carry around 0.88%. Material for sequencing was PBMCs. The source is a man aged 25-40 years in good health and CMV-seronegative.

The chain has TRBV6-5 and TRBJ1-1; 10 nucleotides agree with TRBD1. From germline, CDR1 is MNHEY and CDR2 SVGAGI. This CDR3 has 14 amino acids. V shed 6 bases, J shed 4 bases, and the junction held 5 bases outside the gene matches. CDR3 coding DNA: TGTGCCAGCAGCGTAAGGACAGGGGGCACTGAAGCTTTCTTT. Translation gives CASSVRTGGTEAFF.

The chain uses TRBV30 and TRBJ2-3; 7 bases fit TRBD1. CDR3 length: 13 residues. V lost 5 bases, J lost 0 bases, and 2 bases stayed unmatched. Germline CDR1 reads GTSNPN; CDR2 reads SVGIG (reference sequence). The CDR3 coding sequence is TGTGCCTGGGGGGGACAGAGCACAGATACGCAGTATTTT. It translates to CAWGGQSTDTQYF.

The genes are TRBV5-1 and TRBJ2-7; TRBD1 matches at 7 bases. The CDR3 is made up of 15 amino acids. J lost 5 bases, V lost 2 bases, and 10 bases had no gene match. Germline V lookup: CDR1 SGHRS, CDR2 YFSETQ. The CDR3, as DNA: TGCGCCAGCAGCTTTAAGACAGGGATTATCAACGAGCAGTACTTC. Encoded protein: CASSFKTGIINEQYF.

The rearrangement links TRBV11-2 to TRBJ2-5; 11 bases are a match to TRBD2. The CDR3 contains 17 residues. Germline V gene sequence: CDR1 SGHAT, CDR2 FQNNGV. Trimming cost V 5 bases and J 2 bases; bases outside gene matches: 10. The CDR3 protein is CASSPVAGGRWQETQYF. The CDR3 coding sequence is TGTGCCAGCAGCCCAGTAGCGGGGGGGCGTTGGCAAGAGACCCAGTACTTC.

The count of this clone is one. The chain links TRBV11-3 to TRBJ2-2, with a weak D call TRBD1 (5 bases). Trimming took 3 bases from V and 0 from J, leaving 8 bases between them. Germline values: CDR1 SGHNT, CDR2 YENEEA. The CDR3 covers 15 residues. This CDR3 reads CASSLGRANTGELFF. For the CDR3, the DNA is TGTGCCAGCAGCTTGGGCAGGGCGAACACCGGGGAGCTGTTTTTT.

The J gene is TRBJ2-6, the V gene TRBV4-1, with D perhaps matching TRBD2 (7 bases). This CDR3 region has 17 residues. Germline CDR1 MGHRA, CDR2 YSYEKL. V was cut by 1 base and J by 4 bases, with 14 bases left in between. The CDR3 loop is CASSQGLGGAGANVLTF. The CDR3 nucleotides are TGCGCCAGCAGCCAAGGCCTGGGGGGGGCAGGGGCCAACGTCCTGACTTTC.

CDR3: CASSAGTVNSPLHF. CDR3 DNA: TGTGCCAGCAGTGCCGGGACTGTGAATTCACCCCTCCACTTT. The gene calls are TRBV2 and TRBJ1-6, with D perhaps TRBD1 (5 bases). This CDR3 is 14 amino acids long. The V gene's germline CDR1 is SNHLY and CDR2 FYNNEI. The germline V and J ends were trimmed by 4 bases and 7 bases, with 11 bases remaining between them.

This sequence joins TRBV7-8 and TRBJ2-7; D unclear. In germline, CDR1 is SGHVS, CDR2 FQNEAQ. The germline V and J ends were trimmed by 2 bases and 5 bases, with 4 bases remaining between them. The CDR3 sequence is 11 residues long. The CDR3 coding sequence is TGTGCCAGCAGCTTAACACACGAGCAGTACTTC. Encoded protein: CASSLTHEQYF.

This clone appeared a few times. J is TRBJ1-2 and V is TRBV6-1; D is perhaps TRBD1 (5 bases). Germline V gene data show CDR1 as MNHNS and CDR2 as SASEGT. The CDR3 runs 17 residues. Trimming pared 4 bases from V and 5 bases from J, leaving 23 bases between. This CDR3 reads CASSAGTAGGGPYGYTF. Written as DNA, the CDR3 is TGTGCCAGCAGTGCCGGGACGGCGGGAGGCGGACCATATGGCTACACCTTC.

This rearrangement joins TRBV2 to TRBJ2-7, with D possibly being TRBD1 (6 bases). This CDR3 comprises 14 residues. Germline values: CDR1 SNHLY, CDR2 FYNNEI. The V end was cut by 5 bases, the J end by 3 bases, with 14 bases between. The CDR3 loop is CASSTDRWGYEQYF. The CDR3 region has the DNA TGTGCCAGCAGTACTGACAGGTGGGGCTACGAGCAGTACTTC.

This clone has only a few counts. The chain joins TRBV4-3 to TRBJ1-1, with D hard to call. From germline, CDR1 is LGHNA and CDR2 YSLEER. Trimming removed 0 bases at V and 3 bases at J, with 5 bases between. This CDR3 comprises 13 residues. As DNA, the CDR3 is TGCGCCAGCAGCCAAGAGGCATACACTGAAGCTTTCTTT. Its translation: CASSQEAYTEAFF.

This rearrangement joins TRBV7-8 to TRBJ1-2; no firm D call. The germline V gene has CDR1 SGHVS and CDR2 FQNEAQ. The CDR3 runs 15 residues. V lost 0 bases and J lost 8, with 16 bases in between. CDR3 DNA: TGTGCCAGCAGCTTAGCCCTGCCGTCAGCGAGGGGCTACACCTTC. It translates to CASSLALPSARGYTF.

This clone showed up just once. The J gene is TRBJ1-5, the V gene TRBV15, with a tentative D call TRBD1 (5 bases). Germline-derived CDR1 and CDR2 are LNHNV and YYDKDF (reference sequence). The CDR3 loop spans 16 amino acids. The germline V and J ends were trimmed by 0 bases and 4 bases, with 13 bases remaining between them. The CDR3, as DNA: TGTGCCACCAGCAGAGACGAAGGGACTCCAAATCAGCCCCAGCATTTT. This encodes CATSRDEGTPNQPQHF.

The rearrangement uses TRBV27 and TRBJ1-5; 8 bases line up with TRBD1. The CDR3 extends over 12 amino acids. In germline, CDR1 is MNHEY, CDR2 SMNVEV (reference sequence). As DNA, the CDR3 is TGTGTAACAGGGGGTACGGATCAGCCCCAGCATTTT. Amino acids: CVTGGTDQPQHF.

This chain links TRBV18 with TRBJ1-1, with 7 bases matching TRBD1. Looked up from germline, CDR1 is KGHSH and CDR2 is LQKENI. The V segment lost 7 bases and the J segment 1 base; nucleotides outside the gene matches: 9. The CDR3 covers 15 residues. The CDR3 loop is CASYSARGQNTEAFF. For the CDR3, the DNA is TGTGCCAGCTACTCGGCAAGGGGGCAGAACACTGAAGCTTTCTTT.

CDR3 in DNA: TGTGCCAGCAGCCGGCGGGGCTCAGGAGAGACCCAGTACTTC. Its translation: CASSRRGSGETQYF. The rearrangement uses TRBV7-6 and TRBJ2-5; tentatively, D is TRBD2 (6 bases). V lost 5 bases and J 4 bases, leaving 14 bases between the germline ends. This CDR3 has 14 amino acids. The germline V gene encodes CDR1 SGHVS and CDR2 FNYEAQ. The variable domain in full, completed from reference TRBV7-6 and TRBJ2-5, reads GAGVSQSPRYKVTKRGQDVALRCDPISGHVSLYWYRQALGQGPEFLTYFNYEAQQDKSGLPNDRFSAERPEGSISTLTIQRTEQRDSAMYRCASSRRGSGETQYFGPGTRLLVL.

The V call is TRBV7-9, the J call TRBJ1-2; 7 nucleotides align to TRBD1. Trimming at V came to 3 bases and at J to 4 bases, leaving 5 bases not matched to a gene. CDR3 length: 14 amino acids. CDR1 and CDR2 (germline): SEHNR, FQNEAQ (reference sequence). The CDR3 sequence: CASSFEGQLYGYTF. The CDR3 DNA sequence: TGTGCCAGCAGCTTCGAGGGACAGCTCTATGGCTACACCTTC.

Only one count was recorded for this clone. The chain has TRBV4-2 and TRBJ2-5; TRBD2 might be the D (7 bases). Germline V gene data show CDR1 as LGHNA and CDR2 as YNFKEQ. V gave up 3 bases and J gave up 1 base, with 9 bases separating them. The CDR3 is made up of 14 amino acids. This CDR3 reads CASSQGGPQETQYF. DNA for the CDR3: TGTGCCAGCAGCCAGGGGGGGCCCCAAGAGACCCAGTACTTC.

This chain links TRBV19 with TRBJ2-7, with 7 bases lining up with TRBD2. Germline V CDR1 and CDR2: LNHDA, SQIVND (reference sequence). CDR3 length: 14 amino acids. The trim removed 3 bases at V and 1 base at J, leaving 3 bases unmatched. This CDR3 reads CASSIGGWSYEQYF. The CDR3 nucleotides are TGTGCCAGTAGTATCGGGGGGTGGTCCTACGAGCAGTACTTC.

The chain uses TRBV18 and TRBJ2-7, with 12 bases identical to TRBD1. Looked up from germline, CDR1 is KGHSH and CDR2 is LQKENI. This CDR3 has 16 amino acids. Trimming at V came to 6 bases and at J to 5 bases, leaving 11 bases not matched to a gene. The CDR3 DNA sequence: TGTGCCAGCTCGGAGAATAGGGGACAGGGGGCCCACGAGCAGTACTTC. As protein: CASSENRGQGAHEQYF.